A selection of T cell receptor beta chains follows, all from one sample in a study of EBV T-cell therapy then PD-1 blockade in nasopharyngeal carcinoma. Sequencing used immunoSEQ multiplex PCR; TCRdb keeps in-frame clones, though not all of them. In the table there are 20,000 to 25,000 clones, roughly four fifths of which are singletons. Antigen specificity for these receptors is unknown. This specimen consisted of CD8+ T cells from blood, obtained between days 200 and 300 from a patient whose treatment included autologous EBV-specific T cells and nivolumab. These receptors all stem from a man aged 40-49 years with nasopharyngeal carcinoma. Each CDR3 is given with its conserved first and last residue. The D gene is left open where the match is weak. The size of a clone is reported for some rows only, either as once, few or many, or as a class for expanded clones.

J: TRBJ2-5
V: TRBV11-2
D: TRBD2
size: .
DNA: TGTGCCAGCAGTCTAGTTGGGCTAGCGGGGTTTTTTGGTAGGGAGACCCAGTACTTC
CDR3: CASSLVGLAGFFGRETQYF

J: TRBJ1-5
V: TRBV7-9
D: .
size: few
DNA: TGTGCCAGCAGCCCCACAGGGTATAGCAATCAGCCCCAGCATTTT
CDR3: CASSPTGYSNQPQHF

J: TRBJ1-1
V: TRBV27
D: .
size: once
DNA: TGTGCCAGCAGTTTATCCGGGGGGCTGAACACTGAAGCTTTCTTT
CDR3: CASSLSGGLNTEAFF

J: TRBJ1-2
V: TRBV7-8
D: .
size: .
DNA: TGTGCCAGCAGCCCCCGGACCGACAGTTACACCTTC
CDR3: CASSPRTDSYTF

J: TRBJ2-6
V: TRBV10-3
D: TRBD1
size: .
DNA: TGTGCCATCAGTTGGACAGGGGCTGGGGCCAACGTCCTGACTTTC
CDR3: CAISWTGAGANVLTF

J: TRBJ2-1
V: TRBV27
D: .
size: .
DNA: TGTGCCAGCAGTTTGATAGAATCACACCTATACAATGAGCAGTTCTTC
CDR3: CASSLIESHLYNEQFF

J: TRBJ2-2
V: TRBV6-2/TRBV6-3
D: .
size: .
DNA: TGTGCCAGCAGTGGGTTGCTGCGGGAGAACACCGGGGAGCTGTTTTTT
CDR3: CASSGLLRENTGELFF

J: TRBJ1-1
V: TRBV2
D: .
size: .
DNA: TGTGCCAGCAGTGAAACGAGGGGCCCGCTGGCCATGAACACTGAAGCTTTCTTT
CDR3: CASSETRGPLAMNTEAFF

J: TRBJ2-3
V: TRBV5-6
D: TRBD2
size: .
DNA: TGTGCCAGCAGCGACGGACTAGCGGGGGCCAGCACAGATACGCAGTATTTT
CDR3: CASSDGLAGASTDTQYF

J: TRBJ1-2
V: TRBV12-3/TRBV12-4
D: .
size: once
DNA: TGTGCCAGCAGTTACGGGACCTATGGCTACACCTTC
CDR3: CASSYGTYGYTF

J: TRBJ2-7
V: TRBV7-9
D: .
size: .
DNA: TGTGCCAGCGGCCCAGGAGGGGGCCCCTACGAGCAGTACTTC
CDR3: CASGPGGGPYEQYF

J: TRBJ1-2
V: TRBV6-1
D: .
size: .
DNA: TGTGCCAGCAGTGAGGCAGGAATTGACTATGGCTACACCTTC
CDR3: CASSEAGIDYGYTF

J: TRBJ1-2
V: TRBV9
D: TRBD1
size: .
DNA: TGTGCCAGCAGCGCATCGGACAGGGGCTATGGCTACACCTTC
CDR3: CASSASDRGYGYTF

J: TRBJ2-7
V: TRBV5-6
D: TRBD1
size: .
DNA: TGTGCCAGCAGCGCAGGGACAGGGGACGAGCAGTACTTC
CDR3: CASSAGTGDEQYF

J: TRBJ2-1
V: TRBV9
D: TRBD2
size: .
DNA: TGTGCCAGCAGCGCAAGCGGGGGCTCCTACAATGAGCAGTTCTTC
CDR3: CASSASGGSYNEQFF

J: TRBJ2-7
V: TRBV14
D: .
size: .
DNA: TGTGCCAGCAGCCAATACTCCGAGGGTAGTTACGAGCAGTACTTC
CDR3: CASSQYSEGSYEQYF

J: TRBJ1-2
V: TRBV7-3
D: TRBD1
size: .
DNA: TGTGCCAGCAGCTTAGACAGGGGGCGGGGCTATGGCTACACCTTC
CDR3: CASSLDRGRGYGYTF

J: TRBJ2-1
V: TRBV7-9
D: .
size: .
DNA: TGTGCCAGCAGCTCCGACCCGCGGGGCTACAATGAGCAGTTCTTC
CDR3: CASSSDPRGYNEQFF

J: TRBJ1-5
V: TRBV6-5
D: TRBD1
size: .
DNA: TGTGCCAGCAGGGATTGGACAGGGGTTCATCAGCCCCAGCATTTT
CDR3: CASRDWTGVHQPQHF

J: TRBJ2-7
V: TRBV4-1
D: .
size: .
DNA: TGCGCCAGCAGCCACAGGACGGGAACCTACGAGCAGTACTTC
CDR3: CASSHRTGTYEQYF

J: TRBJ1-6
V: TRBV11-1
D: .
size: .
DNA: TGTGCCAGCAGCTTACGAGGGGGTGATAATTCACCCCTCCACTTT
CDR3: CASSLRGGDNSPLHF

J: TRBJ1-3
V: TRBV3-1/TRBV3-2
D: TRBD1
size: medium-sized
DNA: TGTGCCAGCAGTCCGACAGGGAACACCATATATTTT
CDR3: CASSPTGNTIYF

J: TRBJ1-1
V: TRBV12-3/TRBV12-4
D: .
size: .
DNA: TGTGCCAGCACCCACGGCACTGAAGCTTTCTTT
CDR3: CASTHGTEAFF

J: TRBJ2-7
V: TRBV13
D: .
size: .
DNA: TGTGCCAGCAGCGCCTTTGGGGGCGGGTGGTACGAGCAGTACTTC
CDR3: CASSAFGGGWYEQYF

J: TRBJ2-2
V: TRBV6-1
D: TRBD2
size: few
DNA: TGTGCCAGCAGTGAACTAGCGGGGGGGAACACCGGGGAGCTGTTTTTT
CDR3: CASSELAGGNTGELFF

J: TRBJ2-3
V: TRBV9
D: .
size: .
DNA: TGTGCCAGCAGCGCCTCACCAGATACGCAGTATTTT
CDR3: CASSASPDTQYF

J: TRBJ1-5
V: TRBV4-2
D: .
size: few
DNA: TGTGCCAGCAGCCTACTCCGGGACAGCAATCAGCCCCAGCATTTT
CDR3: CASSLLRDSNQPQHF

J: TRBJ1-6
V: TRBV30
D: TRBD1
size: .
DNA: TGTGCCTGGAGTGGAATGACAGGGAAGCTAAAGAATTCACCCCTCCACTTT
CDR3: CAWSGMTGKLKNSPLHF

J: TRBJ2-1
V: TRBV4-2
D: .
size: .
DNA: TGTGCCAGCAGCCACGGGAATGAGCAGTTCTTC
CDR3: CASSHGNEQFF

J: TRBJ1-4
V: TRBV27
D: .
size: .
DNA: TGTGCCAGCAGTTTATTTGCGGGCCCCTCTAATGAAAAACTGTTTTTT
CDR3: CASSLFAGPSNEKLFF

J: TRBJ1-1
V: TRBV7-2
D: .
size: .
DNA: TGTGCCAGCAGCTCCCGGAAGAGGGACAAGGGTACTGAAGCTTTCTTT
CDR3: CASSSRKRDKGTEAFF

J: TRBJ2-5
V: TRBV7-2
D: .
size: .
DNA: TGTGCCAGCAGCCTCTCCCCAGAGACCCAGTACTTC
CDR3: CASSLSPETQYF

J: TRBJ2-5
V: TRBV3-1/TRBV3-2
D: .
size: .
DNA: TGTGCCAGCAGCCAAGCAATCACAGCCTTCCAAGAGACCCAGTACTTC
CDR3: CASSQAITAFQETQYF

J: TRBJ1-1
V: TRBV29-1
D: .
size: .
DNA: TGCAGCGTTGTGGACTTTGACGGCACTGAAGCTTTCTTT
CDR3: CSVVDFDGTEAFF

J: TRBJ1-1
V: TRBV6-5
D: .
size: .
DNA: TGTGCCAGCAGACCCCTCCTTGGGAGTGGGACTGAAGCTTTCTTT
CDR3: CASRPLLGSGTEAFF

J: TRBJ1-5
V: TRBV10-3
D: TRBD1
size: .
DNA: TGTGCCATCAGGGGACAGGGAAATCAGCCCCAGCATTTT
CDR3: CAIRGQGNQPQHF

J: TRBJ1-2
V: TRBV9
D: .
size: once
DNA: TGTGCCAGCAGCGTAGGGAGGATGGGCACCTTC
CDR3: CASSVGRMGTF

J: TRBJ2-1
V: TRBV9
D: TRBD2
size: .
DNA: TGTGCCAGCAGCGTTACTAGCGGGGGAAAAAATGAGCAGTTCTTC
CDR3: CASSVTSGGKNEQFF

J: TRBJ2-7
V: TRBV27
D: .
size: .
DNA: TGTGCCAGCAGTTGGGCCCGCTCCTACGAGCAGTACTTC
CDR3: CASSWARSYEQYF

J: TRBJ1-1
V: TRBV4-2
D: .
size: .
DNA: TGTGCCAGCAGCCAAGATTTGGCAGGGTACACTGAAGCTTTCTTT
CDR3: CASSQDLAGYTEAFF

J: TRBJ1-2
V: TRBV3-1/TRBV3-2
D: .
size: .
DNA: TGTGCCAGCAGCCAAGATTCGGGGGGATGGACGGGTTCCTGGGGCTACACCTTC
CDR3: CASSQDSGGWTGSWGYTF

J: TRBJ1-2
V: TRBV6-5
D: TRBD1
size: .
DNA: TGTGCCAGCCACCTTATCACAGGGGGTCGTGGCTACACCTTC
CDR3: CASHLITGGRGYTF

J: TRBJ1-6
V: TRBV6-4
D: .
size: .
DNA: TGTGCCAGCAGTGACCCCCCGAAAACTCAGGGAAACTATAATTCACCCCCCCACTTT
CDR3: CASSDPPKTQGNYNSPPHF

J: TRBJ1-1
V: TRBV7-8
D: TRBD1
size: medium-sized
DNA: TGTGCCAGCAGCTCGGGACAGCCGAACACTGAAGCTTTCTTT
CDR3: CASSSGQPNTEAFF

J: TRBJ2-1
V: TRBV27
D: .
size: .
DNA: TGTGCCAGCACCGATGGCGGCCGGGGTGAGCAGTTCTTC
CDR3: CASTDGGRGEQFF

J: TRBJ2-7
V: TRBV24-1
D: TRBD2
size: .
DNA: TGTGCCACCAGTGATGAAGCGGGGGGGCATTACGAGCAGTACTTC
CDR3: CATSDEAGGHYEQYF

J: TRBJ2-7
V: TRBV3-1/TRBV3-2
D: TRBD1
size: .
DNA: TGTGCCAGCAGCCCCGTCGGGACAGGGGGCTACGAGCAGTACTTC
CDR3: CASSPVGTGGYEQYF

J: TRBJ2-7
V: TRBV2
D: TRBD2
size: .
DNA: TGTGCCAGCAGCCGACTAGCGGGGGACCAACTCGAGCAGTACTTC
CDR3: CASSRLAGDQLEQYF

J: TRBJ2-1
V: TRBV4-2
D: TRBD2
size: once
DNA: TGTGCCAGCAGCCAAGATCATGGCGGGGGGGTCTGGAATGAGCAGTTCTTC
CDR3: CASSQDHGGGVWNEQFF

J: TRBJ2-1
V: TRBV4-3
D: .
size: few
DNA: TGCGCCAGCAGCCAAGATGGGGTTTTTGCAGGCAATGAGCAGTTCTTC
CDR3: CASSQDGVFAGNEQFF

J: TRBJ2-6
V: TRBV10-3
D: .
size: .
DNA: TGTGCCATCAGTGATTGGAGCTCTGGGGCCAACGTCCTGACTTTC
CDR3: CAISDWSSGANVLTF

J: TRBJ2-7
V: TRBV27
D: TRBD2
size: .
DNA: TGTGCCAGCAGTCCCGGACTAGCGTACACCTCCTACGAGCAGTACTTC
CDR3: CASSPGLAYTSYEQYF

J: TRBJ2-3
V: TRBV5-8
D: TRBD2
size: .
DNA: TGTGCCAGCAGCTATAGCGGGGGGGGAGATACGCAGTATTTT
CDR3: CASSYSGGGDTQYF

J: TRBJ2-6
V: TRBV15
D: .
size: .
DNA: TGTGCCACCAGCAGGGACAACTCTGGGGCCAACGTCCTGACTTTC
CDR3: CATSRDNSGANVLTF

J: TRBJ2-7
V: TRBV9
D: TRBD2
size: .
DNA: TGTGCCAGCAGCGTAGTCCCTAGCGGGGTTTACGAGCAGTACTTC
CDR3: CASSVVPSGVYEQYF

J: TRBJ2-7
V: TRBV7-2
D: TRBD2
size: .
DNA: TGTGCCAGCAGCTTAGGCCCCGGGACTATATTTTACGAGCAGTACTTC
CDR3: CASSLGPGTIFYEQYF

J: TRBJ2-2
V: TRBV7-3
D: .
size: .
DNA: TGTGCCAGCAGCTTAATAGCCGGAGCGAACACCGGGGAGCTGTTTTTT
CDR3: CASSLIAGANTGELFF

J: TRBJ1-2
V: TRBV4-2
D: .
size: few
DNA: TGTGCCAGCAGCCAAGATCCTATAGGGTATGGCTACACCTTC
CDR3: CASSQDPIGYGYTF

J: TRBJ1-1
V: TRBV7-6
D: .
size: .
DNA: TGTGCCAGCAGCTTAGCGGGGAGGGAAGCTTTCTTT
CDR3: CASSLAGREAFF